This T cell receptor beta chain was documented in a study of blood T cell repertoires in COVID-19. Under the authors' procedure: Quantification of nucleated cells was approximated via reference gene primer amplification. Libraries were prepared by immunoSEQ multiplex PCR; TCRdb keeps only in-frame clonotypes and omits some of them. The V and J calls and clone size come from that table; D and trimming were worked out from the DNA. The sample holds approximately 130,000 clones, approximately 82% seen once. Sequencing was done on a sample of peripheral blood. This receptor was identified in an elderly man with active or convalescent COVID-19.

The CDR3 protein is CAISESGVSNEQFF. CDR3 sequence (DNA): TGTGCCATCAGTGAGAGCGGGGTGTCGAATGAGCAGTTCTTC. V usage is TRBV10-3 and J usage is TRBJ2-1; 7 bases are a match to TRBD2. Losses at the gene ends were 2 bases for V and 7 bases for J; bases not matched to a gene: 5. CDR3 size: 14 residues. The germline CDR1 and CDR2 sequences are ENHRY and SYGVKD.